This T cell receptor beta chain was retrieved from a study of blood T cells in healthy people across ages. Findings of the study overall: Considered underestimates were the diversity estimates obtained from one million T cells.

As regards this clonotype: Its matching antigen is unknown.

This CDR3 has 18 amino acids. The germline CDR1 and CDR2 sequences are SGHRS and YFSETQ. V shed 0 bases, J shed 1 base, and the junction held 10 bases outside the gene matches. Sample-barcoded 5' priming and a J-beta primer mix drove a second PCR of 7 to 11 cycles. Per-sample output comprised a minimum of 2.5 million paired-end reads containing CDR3. TCRdb recomputed calls from the 5' RACE reads with MiXCR, one row per CDR3 protein. The sample gives 600,000 or so distinct CDR3 sequences, roughly 31% of which show up once; approximately 15% is in the top ten. The TCR comes from an elderly woman in good health. This chain uses TRBV5-1 with TRBJ1-1, with 9 nucleotides matching TRBD1. Sequencing was performed on blood. Here the CDR3 reads CASSLGGTGWGSNTEAFF. In DNA, the CDR3 is TGCGCCAGCAGCTTGGGAGGGACAGGGTGGGGGTCGAACACTGAAGCTTTCTTT. Filled out from reference TRBV5-1 and TRBJ1-1, the complete variable domain reads KAGVTQTPRYLIKTRGQQVTLSCSPISGHRSVSWYQQTPGQGLQFLFEYFSETQRNKGNFPGRFSGRQFSNSRSEMNVSTLELGDSALYLCASSLGGTGWGSNTEAFFGQGTRLTVV.